This entry lists 27 T cell receptor beta chains sequenced from one sample in a study of T-cell reconstitution after alpha-beta-depleted transplantation in children. Preparation of the TCRbeta library involved a method that used unique molecular identifiers. TCRdb analysed the PCR reads with MiXCR anew, one entry per CDR3 protein. The data hold 800,000 to 1,000,000 distinct CDR3 sequences, with roughly 29% observed a single time. The sequences come from PBMCs, mostly from graft donor cells, collected 360 days after TCRalphabeta/CD19-depleted stem cell transplant. The receptor set was obtained from a boy under two years old who had a stem cell transplant for SCID, so the T cells may come from the graft donor.

The chain links TRBV4-1 to TRBJ1-1, with 9 positions matching TRBD1. This CDR3 comprises 18 residues. The ends lost 4 bases at V and 0 bases at J; junction bases unmatched: 12. In germline, CDR1 is MGHRA, CDR2 YSYEKL. The CDR3 sequence: CASSPSRTGGPMNTEAFF. The CDR3 nucleotides read TGCGCCAGCAGCCCGTCAAGAACAGGGGGCCCAATGAACACTGAAGCTTTCTTT.

The V and J genes are TRBV29-1 and TRBJ1-5; D possibly corresponds to TRBD1 (6 bases). V was shortened by 4 bases and J by 6 bases, with 16 bases between the two germline ends. The CDR3 sequence is 14 residues long. The germline CDR1 and CDR2 sequences are SQVTM and ANQGSEA. The CDR3 sequence is CSVALAGAGQPQHF. DNA for the CDR3: TGCAGCGTTGCTTTGGCAGGGGCTGGTCAGCCCCAGCATTTT. The variable domain in full, completed from reference TRBV29-1 and TRBJ1-5, reads SAVISQKPSRDICQRGTSLTIQCQVDSQVTMMFWYRQQPGQSLTLIATANQGSEATYESGFVIDKFPISRPNLTFSTLTVSNMSPEDSSIYLCSVALAGAGQPQHFGDGTRLSIL.

This clonotype has a handful of counts. The CDR3: CASSYSTVNTEAFF. The CDR3 region has the DNA TGTGCCAGCAGTTACTCTACAGTTAACACTGAAGCTTTCTTT. This chain joins TRBV6-5 and TRBJ1-1, with D hard to call. The V end lost 0 bases, the J end lost 2 bases, and 7 bases lay between the germline ends. The germline V gene has CDR1 MNHEY and CDR2 SVGAGI. There are 14 residues in the CDR3.

This chain connects TRBV4-2 to TRBJ2-3; D is tentatively TRBD1 or TRBD2 (6 bases each). The CDR3 extends over 15 amino acids. V dropped 4 bases and J dropped 2 bases, with 13 bases sitting between them. The V gene's germline CDR1 is LGHNA and CDR2 YNFKEQ. The DNA for the CDR3 is TGTGCCAGCAGCCCGGGGGCACCGACCACAGATACGCAGTATTTT. Translation: CASSPGAPTTDTQYF.

This clonotype showed up just a few times. DNA of the CDR3: TGTGCCAGCAGTTATGTGGGGGGCCTGGGAGATACGCAGTATTTT. Residues: CASSYVGGLGDTQYF. This sequence joins TRBV6-5 and TRBJ2-3; TRBD1 or TRBD2 may be the D gene (6 bases each). The V end lost 3 bases, the J end lost 5 bases, and 15 bases lay between the germline ends. This CDR3 comprises 15 residues. Germline V gene lookup returns CDR1 MNHEY and CDR2 SVGAGI.

The chain recombines TRBV5-1 with TRBJ1-2; the match to TRBD1 covers 7 bases. This CDR3 has 14 amino acids. The trim removed 4 bases at V and 4 bases at J, leaving 7 bases unmatched. Germline V lookup: CDR1 SGHRS, CDR2 YFSETQ. In DNA form, the CDR3 reads TGCGCCAGCAGCCCGGGGGACAGCGTCTATGGCTACACCTTC. Its protein product is CASSPGDSVYGYTF. Variable domain in full (rest from reference TRBV5-1 and TRBJ1-2): KAGVTQTPRYLIKTRGQQVTLSCSPISGHRSVSWYQQTPGQGLQFLFEYFSETQRNKGNFPGRFSGRQFSNSRSEMNVSTLELGDSALYLCASSPGDSVYGYTFGSGTRLTVV.

The rearrangement joins TRBV10-1 to TRBJ2-3; D may match TRBD1 or TRBD2 (6 bases each). In germline, CDR1 is WNHNN, CDR2 SYGVQD (reference sequence). The length of the CDR3 is 15 residues. V lost 1 base and J 3 bases, leaving 11 bases between the germline ends. The CDR3 DNA sequence: TGCGCCAGCAGTGAGTTTCGGGGGCGGACAGATACGCAGTATTTT. Translating gives CASSEFRGRTDTQYF.

The chain employs TRBV4-1 and TRBJ2-5; D is perhaps TRBD1 or TRBD2 (5 bases each). Germline V CDR1 and CDR2: MGHRA, YSYEKL. V was pared by 3 bases and J by 1 base, with 12 bases between. CDR3 length: 15 residues. This CDR3 reads CASSQMNGGQETQYF. The CDR3 coding sequence is TGCGCCAGCAGCCAGATGAATGGGGGCCAAGAGACCCAGTACTTC.

The chain uses TRBV15 and TRBJ2-5; D uncertain. V was cut by 0 bases and J by 5 bases, with 16 bases left in between. Germline-derived CDR1 and CDR2 are LNHNV and YYDKDF (reference sequence). The CDR3 is 16 residues long. CDR3 sequence: CATSRDETPLGETQYF. CDR3 DNA sequence: TGTGCCACCAGCAGAGATGAGACTCCGTTGGGGGAGACCCAGTACTTC.

The CDR3 sequence: CASSLGNRSQNIQYF. The CDR3 bases are TGTGCCAGCAGCTTAGGTAACAGGAGCCAAAACATTCAGTACTTC. V gene TRBV7-9 combines with J gene TRBJ2-4, with a tentative D call TRBD1 (5 bases). Germline loops: CDR1 SEHNR, CDR2 FQNEAQ (reference sequence). CDR3 length: 15 amino acids. Trimming shortened V by 1 base and J by 5 bases, and 12 bases separated the two germline ends.

This clonotype was picked up a small number of times. V is TRBV15 and J is TRBJ2-7; D not certain. Trimming left V 8 bases short and J 4 bases short, with 18 bases between. Germline CDR1 and CDR2: LNHNV and YYDKDF (reference sequence). This CDR3 region has 14 residues. CDR3: CATGVGFGAYEQYF. For the CDR3, the DNA is TGTGCCACCGGCGTTGGGTTCGGAGCGTACGAGCAGTACTTC.

The chain joins TRBV7-2 to TRBJ2-3, with unresolved D. This CDR3 spans 15 amino acids. Trimming took off 7 bases at V and 2 bases at J, with 16 bases between the two ends. Germline V gene sequence: CDR1 SGHTA, CDR2 FQGNSA. The CDR3 spells CASTINGRPTDTQYF. The CDR3 DNA reads TGTGCCAGCACCATAAACGGCAGACCCACAGATACGCAGTATTTT. The variable domain in full, with the rest retrieved from reference TRBV7-2 and TRBJ2-3, is GAGVSQSPSNKVTEKGKDVELRCDPISGHTALYWYRQSLGQGLEFLIYFQGNSAPDKSGLPSDRFSAERTGGSVSTLTIQRTQQEDSAVYLCASTINGRPTDTQYFGPGTRLTVL.

The genes are TRBV6-5 and TRBJ2-7; 10 bases agree with TRBD2. This CDR3 is built from 18 residues. V shed 0 bases and J 5 bases; nucleotides not matched to a gene: 13. Germline CDR1 MNHEY, CDR2 SVGAGI. The DNA for the CDR3 is TGTGCCAGCAGTTACTCGTTGGGTAGCGGGGGGCCATACAACGAGCAGTACTTC. Its protein product is CASSYSLGSGGPYNEQYF.

The table lists this clonotype with a few counts. This rearrangement joins TRBV2 to TRBJ2-7, with D unclear. There are 14 residues in the CDR3. V was shortened by 3 bases and J by 5 bases, with 14 bases between the two germline ends. From germline, CDR1 is SNHLY and CDR2 FYNNEI. For the CDR3, the DNA is TGTGCCAGCAGTGATGGTCGCCCTGGGGACGAGCAGTACTTC. Translated, it gives CASSDGRPGDEQYF.

This clonotype appeared a few times. This chain links TRBV4-1 with TRBJ1-1, with D unclear. The CDR3 extends over 12 amino acids. The germline V gene has CDR1 MGHRA and CDR2 YSYEKL. V was trimmed by 1 base and J by 10 bases, leaving 10 bases between them. CDR3 coding DNA: TGCGCCAGCAGCCAAGTAGGCCAGCGAGCTTTCTTT. It specifies CASSQVGQRAFF.

This clonotype was seen a handful of times. V gene TRBV12-3 or TRBV12-4 combines with J gene TRBJ2-6, with a tentative D call TRBD1 (6 bases). V was cut by 3 bases and J by 0 bases, with 12 bases left in between. The CDR3 covers 17 residues. The DNA for the CDR3 is TGTGCCAGCAGTTTTTCAGGGGCTACCTCTGGGGCCAACGTCCTGACTTTC. It is translated as CASSFSGATSGANVLTF.

This chain connects TRBV12-3 or TRBV12-4 to TRBJ1-5; a possible D gene is TRBD1 (5 bases). This CDR3 is built from 14 residues. Trimming took 4 bases from V and 3 from J, leaving 10 bases between them. This CDR3 is CASSSGDPNQPQHF. The CDR3, as DNA: TGTGCCAGCAGTTCGGGGGACCCCAATCAGCCCCAGCATTTT.

The chain employs TRBV4-1 and TRBJ2-5, with 8 bases matching TRBD2. Germline V gene lookup returns CDR1 MGHRA and CDR2 YSYEKL. This CDR3 is built from 15 residues. With 1 base clipped from V and 5 bases from J, the junction kept 6 bases outside the gene matches. The CDR3 region has the DNA TGCGCCAGCAGCCAAGTTCGGGGGGGCCGGGAGACCCAGTACTTC. Translation: CASSQVRGGRETQYF.

This clonotype was counted a few times. The chain combines TRBV7-2 with TRBJ1-5, with D possibly TRBD1 on 6 matching bases. There are 16 residues in the CDR3. CDR1 and CDR2 from the germline V gene are SGHTA and FQGNSA. Trimming removed 5 bases at V and 0 bases at J, with 14 bases between. CDR3 residues: CASSNDRRYSNQPQHF. DNA of the CDR3: TGTGCCAGCAGCAACGACAGGAGATATAGCAATCAGCCCCAGCATTTT.

The CDR3 protein is CASSRGLSGAEAFF. The CDR3 DNA follows: TGCGCCAGCAGCAGGGGCCTATCGGGCGCTGAAGCTTTCTTT. The J gene is TRBJ1-1, the V gene TRBV4-3, with D perhaps TRBD1 (5 bases). This CDR3 comprises 14 residues. The germline CDR1 and CDR2 sequences are LGHNA and YSLEER. The V end was cut by 5 bases, the J end by 6 bases, with 16 bases between.

This clonotype was detected only a few times. The V gene is TRBV10-3, the J gene TRBJ2-2; TRBD1 might be the D (6 bases). Per the germline V gene, CDR1 is ENHRY and CDR2 is SYGVKD. Trimming left V 5 bases short and J 7 bases short, with 11 bases between. The CDR3 contains 13 residues. CDR3 region: CAISTGYGGELFF. As DNA, the CDR3 is TGTGCCATCAGTACAGGGTACGGCGGGGAGCTGTTTTTT.

This clonotype was counted between two and nine times. The chain has TRBV7-2 and TRBJ2-5; 11 positions agree with TRBD2. Germline V gene sequence: CDR1 SGHTA, CDR2 FQGNSA. J gave up 1 base and V 1 base, and 5 bases lay outside the gene matches. CDR3 length: 17 residues. CDR3 nucleotides: TGTGCCAGCAGCTTAGGGCTAGCGGGGGGCCCCCAAGAGACCCAGTACTTC. It specifies CASSLGLAGGPQETQYF.

This chain joins TRBV20-1 and TRBJ2-7; 7 positions match TRBD1. This CDR3 contains 14 residues. The V gene's germline CDR1 is DFQATT and CDR2 SNEGSKA (reference sequence). The junction had 5 bases not matched to a gene; V was cut back by 1 base and J by 2 bases. In DNA form, the CDR3 reads TGCAGTGCTAGAGGTCGGGACAGAGCCTACGAGCAGTACTTC. As protein: CSARGRDRAYEQYF.

The J gene is TRBJ1-1, the V gene TRBV6-1; D is undetermined. This CDR3 has 13 residues. Germline-derived CDR1 and CDR2 are MNHNS and SASEGT. V was cut by 2 bases and J by 11 bases, with 15 bases left in between. CDR3 sequence (DNA): TGTGCCAGCAGTGAATCTGGGCGGGAACGGGCTTTCTTT. Translating gives CASSESGRERAFF.

The chain recombines TRBV6-2 or TRBV6-3 with TRBJ2-5, with D perhaps matching TRBD1 (6 bases). The CDR3 covers 17 residues. Germline lookup yields CDR1 MNHEY and CDR2 SVGEGT. V was shortened by 0 bases and J by 5 bases, with 19 bases between the two germline ends. The CDR3 sequence: CASSYSWTASVGETQYF. CDR3 sequence (DNA): TGTGCCAGCAGTTACTCTTGGACAGCCTCGGTGGGGGAGACCCAGTACTTC.

The chain is built from TRBV4-3 and TRBJ2-1; D unresolved. In germline, CDR1 is LGHNA, CDR2 YSLEER. V gave up 1 base and J gave up 1 base, with 11 bases separating them. There are 16 residues in the CDR3. The CDR3 DNA sequence: TGCGCCAGCAGCCAAGGTTTGGGCCTATCCTACAATGAGCAGTTCTTC. It codes for CASSQGLGLSYNEQFF.

The table lists this clonotype with a few counts. This chain links TRBV20-1 with TRBJ1-2; D may be TRBD1 (6 bases). Germline V lookup: CDR1 DFQATT, CDR2 SNEGSKA (reference sequence). Between the trimmed V and J ends, which lost 0 bases and 8 bases, there was a span of 13 bases. CDR3 length: 13 amino acids. CDR3 loop: CSARENTGYGYTF. In DNA, the CDR3 is TGCAGTGCTAGAGAAAACACAGGGTACGGCTACACCTTC.